This T cell receptor (beta chain) was retrieved from a study of breast tumors, draining lymph nodes, adjacent tissues (TCRdb year 2016). Study-wide context: In breast cancer patients, the study compared the TCR beta repertoires of tumor, adjacent nontumor tissue and axillary lymph nodes. In human breast cancer, the study set out to evaluate how tumor, surrounding tissue and draining lymph node repertoires relate to one another and whether T cells may move between these sites. General study outcomes and caveats: The conclusion that tumor T cells originate in lymph nodes was presented as consistent with a hypothesis rather than as directly demonstrated. Tumor and nontumor tissue repertoires were found to be significantly more similar in luminal-like than in basal-like breast cancer. Tumors showed preferential V and J gene usage, and their T-cell repertoire diversity fell below that of lymph nodes yet above that of nontumor tissue. The data were considered consistent with the idea that most tumor T cells come from the lymph node and then expand in tumor tissue.

The axillary draining lymph nodes of breast cancer patients were the source of the lymph node samples. On this clonotype: Its antigen remains undetermined. No much larger clone exists at a distance of one base, and base qualities are not known.

Between the V and J ends, shortened by 2 bases and 5 bases respectively, the junction contains 16 bases. Spanning cysteine to phenylalanine, the CDR3 consists of 15 amino acids. The entry retains the CDR3 DNA only, 45 bases that are in frame from base 1. Via the germline V gene, CDR1 is LGHNA and CDR2 YNFKEQ. The sequencer listed for this sample is Illumina HiSeq 2000. Multiplex PCR amplification was used to generate the TCR beta chain libraries. High-throughput sequencing was used to analyze the amplified TCR beta chain products. TCRdb cleaned the public reads at Q25 with fastp, built clones with MiXCR and kept in-frame beta chains. Each entry is one CDR3 protein sequence, shown with its most common DNA and genes. The sample table records under 110,000 distinct CDR3 sequences; less than 40% of these occur just once. The ten biggest clones cover 4.5% to 7% of the sample.

The V and J segments used are TRBV4-2 and TRBJ2-7; tentative D gene TRBD2, with 5 bases matching. Sequencing used axillary lymph node tissue. The TCR comes from a female donor with breast cancer. Some clones in this sample may be carry-over from other donors' samples. In nucleotides, the sequence is TGTGCCAGCAGCCAAAGGGCCCTAGCTATGAACGAGCAGTACTTC. Its protein is CASSQRALAMNEQYF.